The rows below give T cell receptor beta chains drawn from one sample of a study of CD8 T cells in Susac syndrome. Via MiXCR, TCRdb re-called the immunoSEQ multiplex PCR reads, giving one row per CDR3 protein. The table shows roughly 150,000 distinct CDR3 sequences, with 85% to 95% occurring only once. The sequenced sample consisted of CD8+ T cells from PBMCs. These receptor sequences come from a human donor with multiple sclerosis. Both conserved end residues are part of each CDR3. D genes are given only for firm matches. The size field is filled for only some rows; it gives once, few, many or a size class.

TRBJ2-7,TRBD1,-,TRBV6-5,TGTGCCAGCAGTTACTCCGGGACAGGGGGCTACGAGCAGTACTTC,CASSYSGTGGYEQYF
TRBJ1-2,TRBD1,-,TRBV9,TGTGCCAGCAGCGTAGGGGTCAGGGGGGCGTCGGACTATGGCTACACCTTC,CASSVGVRGASDYGYTF
TRBJ1-1,-,-,TRBV20-1,TGCAGTGCTAGAGGGTCGAGGGAGCAGAACTCTGAAGCTTTCTTT,CSARGSREQNSEAFF
TRBJ2-3,TRBD2,-,TRBV9,TGTGCCAGCAGCCCAAAAGCGGGGCCACCCACAGATACGCAGTATTTT,CASSPKAGPPTDTQYF
TRBJ1-1,TRBD1,once,TRBV4-1,TGCGCCAGCAGCCAGGGACAGGGGCCCACTGACACTGAAGCTTTCTTT,CASSQGQGPTDTEAFF
TRBJ1-1,TRBD1,-,TRBV7-8,TGTGCCAGCAGCTCAGGGACAGGGGGATCGAACACTGAAGCTTTCTTT,CASSSGTGGSNTEAFF
TRBJ1-1,TRBD1,-,TRBV2,TGTGCCAGCACCTTAATAGGACAGGGCCTGAACACTGAAGCTTTCTTT,CASTLIGQGLNTEAFF
TRBJ1-1,-,-,TRBV7-6,TGTGCCAGCAGCTTAGGGTTGGGAGCAGAAGCTTTCTTT,CASSLGLGAEAFF
TRBJ1-1,-,once,TRBV20-1,TGCAGTGCCGGGACCCAAGCTTTCTTT,CSAGTQAFF
TRBJ1-2,-,once,TRBV20-1,TGCAGTCTCCCAACCATTTATGGCTACACCTTC,CSLPTIYGYTF
TRBJ2-3,-,-,TRBV13,TGTGCCAGCAGCTCGCGGGACCAGGGAACAGATACGCAGTATTTT,CASSSRDQGTDTQYF
TRBJ2-1,TRBD2,-,TRBV7-9,TGTGCCAGCAGCTTTGGACTAGCGGGGGGGCCTGAGCAGTTCTTC,CASSFGLAGGPEQFF
TRBJ1-1,-,-,TRBV5-6,TGTGCCAGCAGCCTTGGGTCCAGCCCTGAAGCTTTCTTT,CASSLGSSPEAFF
TRBJ1-1,TRBD1,-,TRBV7-9,TGTGCCAGCAGCTCATCGGGACAGGGGAACACTGAAGCTTTCTTT,CASSSSGQGNTEAFF
TRBJ2-1,-,-,TRBV30,TGTGCCTGGAGCCCCCTAGAACCCCGGACCTACAATGAGCAGTTCTTC,CAWSPLEPRTYNEQFF
TRBJ2-4,-,once,TRBV29-1,TGCAGCGTTTATGGTTCGTGGGAGGCCAAAAACATTCAGTACTTC,CSVYGSWEAKNIQYF
TRBJ1-6,-,-,TRBV27,TGTGCCAGCACCGAGGGGGGTAAACGTTCACCCCTCCACTTT,CASTEGGKRSPLHF
TRBJ1-1,-,once,TRBV27,TGTGCCAGCAGTTTGTTTTCAGGGGCAGGGACTGAAGCTTTCTTT,CASSLFSGAGTEAFF
TRBJ2-5,TRBD2,-,TRBV9,TGTGCCAGCAGCGTAGCGGGGGGGGAGACCCAGTACTTC,CASSVAGGETQYF
TRBJ1-1,-,-,TRBV5-6,TGTGCCAGCAGCTTGGCTGGGGCCGGGACTGAAGCTTTCTTT,CASSLAGAGTEAFF
TRBJ1-6,TRBD1,-,TRBV30,TGTGCCTGGAGCGACAGGGTTCGTATGAATTCACCCCTCCACTTT,CAWSDRVRMNSPLHF
TRBJ2-2,-,-,TRBV2,TGTGCCAGCAGTGATTACCCAGGGCCCCCCGGGGAGCTGTTTTTT,CASSDYPGPPGELFF